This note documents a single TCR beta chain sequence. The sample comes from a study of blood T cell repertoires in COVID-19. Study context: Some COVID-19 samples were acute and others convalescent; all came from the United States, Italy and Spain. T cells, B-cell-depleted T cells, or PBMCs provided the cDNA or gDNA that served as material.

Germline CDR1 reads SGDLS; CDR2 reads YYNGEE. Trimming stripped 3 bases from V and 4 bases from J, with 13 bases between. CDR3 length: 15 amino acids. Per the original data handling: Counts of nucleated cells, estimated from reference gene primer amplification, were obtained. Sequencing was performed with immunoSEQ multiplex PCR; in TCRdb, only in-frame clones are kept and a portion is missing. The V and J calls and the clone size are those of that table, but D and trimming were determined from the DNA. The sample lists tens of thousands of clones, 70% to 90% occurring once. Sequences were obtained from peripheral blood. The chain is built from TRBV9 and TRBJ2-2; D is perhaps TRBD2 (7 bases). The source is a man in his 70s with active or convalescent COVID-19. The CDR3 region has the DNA TGTGCCAGCAGCGGGGGGGGGCCGAGCACCGGGGAGCTGTTTTTT. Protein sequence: CASSGGGPSTGELFF.